This T cell receptor beta chain derives from a study of identical twins. This clonotype showed up many times. Each CDR3 protein gets one entry after TCRdb re-called the 5' RACE reads with MiXCR. The table lists approximately 490,000 distinct CDR3 sequences, 20% to 25% of them singletons. CDR3 length equals 16 residues. Trimming took 1 base from V and 2 from J, leaving 14 bases between them. Another study also made use of these data, one on yellow fever vaccine responses in identical twins.

V and J are TRBV12-3 or TRBV12-4 and TRBJ1-1; the D gene is possibly TRBD1 (6 bases). The source material was CD4+ T cells sorted from blood. The source is a woman aged 18-30 years in good health. The CDR3 reads CASSLGGSGANTEAFF. The CDR3 DNA is TGTGCCAGCAGTTTAGGAGGCTCAGGGGCTAACACTGAAGCTTTCTTT.